The T cell receptor beta chain described here comes from a study of OX40 agonist ivuxolimab in advanced cancers. Across the whole study: Patients were under 90% male with ages about 23 to 80, mean about 54.

Generated by immunoSEQ multiplex PCR, the TCRdb table keeps only in-frame clones and is missing some. The sample lists more than 65,000 clones, less than 85% seen once, with 0.83% in the top ten. The origin of this receptor is an adult with an advanced solid tumor such as melanoma, head and neck, liver or kidney cancer. The sequencing here drew on CD4+ or CD8+ T cells sorted from blood, taken in a trial of the OX40 agonist ivuxolimab.

CDR3 in DNA: TGTGCCAGCAGCCCCCGCGGGGGTCGGGAAAAACTGTTTTTT. This sequence encodes CASSPRGGREKLFF. The chain joins TRBV9 to TRBJ1-4; D might be TRBD1 (5 bases). CDR1 and CDR2 from the germline V gene are SGDLS and YYNGEE. This CDR3 contains 14 residues. Trimming shortened V by 4 bases and J by 8 bases, and 15 bases separated the two germline ends.